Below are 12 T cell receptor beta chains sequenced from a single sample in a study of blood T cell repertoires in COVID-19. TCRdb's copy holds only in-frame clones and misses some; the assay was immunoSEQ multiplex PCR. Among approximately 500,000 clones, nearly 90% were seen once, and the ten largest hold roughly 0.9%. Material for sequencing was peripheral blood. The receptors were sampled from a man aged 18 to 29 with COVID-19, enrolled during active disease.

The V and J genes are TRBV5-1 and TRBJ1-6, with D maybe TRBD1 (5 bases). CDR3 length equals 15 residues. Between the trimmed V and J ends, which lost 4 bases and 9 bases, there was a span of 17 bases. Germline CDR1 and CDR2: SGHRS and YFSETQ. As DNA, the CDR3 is TGCGCCAGCAGCCGCTCTCTGGACATGGGTTCACCCCTCCACTTT. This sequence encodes CASSRSLDMGSPLHF.

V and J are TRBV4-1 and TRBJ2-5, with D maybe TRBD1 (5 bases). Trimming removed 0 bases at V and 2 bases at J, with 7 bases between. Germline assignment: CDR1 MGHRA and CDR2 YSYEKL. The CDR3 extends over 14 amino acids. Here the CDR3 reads CASSQDPGQETQYF. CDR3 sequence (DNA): TGCGCCAGCAGCCAAGATCCAGGGCAAGAGACCCAGTACTTC.

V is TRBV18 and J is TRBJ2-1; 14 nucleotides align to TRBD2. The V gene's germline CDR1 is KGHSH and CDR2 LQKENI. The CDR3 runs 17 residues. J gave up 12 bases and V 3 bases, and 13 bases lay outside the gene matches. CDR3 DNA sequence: TGTGCCAGCTCACCGGGACTAGCGGGAGTAAGTCTTAAAGGGCAGTTCTTC. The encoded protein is CASSPGLAGVSLKGQFF.

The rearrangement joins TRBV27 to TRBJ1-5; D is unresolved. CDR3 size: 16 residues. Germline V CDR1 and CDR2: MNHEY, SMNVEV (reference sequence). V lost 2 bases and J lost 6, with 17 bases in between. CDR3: CASSLRFVGDGQPQHF. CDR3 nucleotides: TGTGCCAGCAGTTTAAGGTTTGTCGGGGATGGTCAGCCCCAGCATTTT.

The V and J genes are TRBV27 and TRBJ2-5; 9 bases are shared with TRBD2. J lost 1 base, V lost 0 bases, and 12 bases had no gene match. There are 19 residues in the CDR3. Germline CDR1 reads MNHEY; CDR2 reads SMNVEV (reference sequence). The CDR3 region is CASSLSSGGRASFQETQYF. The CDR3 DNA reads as TGTGCCAGCAGTTTATCTTCCGGCGGGAGGGCTTCTTTCCAAGAGACCCAGTACTTC.

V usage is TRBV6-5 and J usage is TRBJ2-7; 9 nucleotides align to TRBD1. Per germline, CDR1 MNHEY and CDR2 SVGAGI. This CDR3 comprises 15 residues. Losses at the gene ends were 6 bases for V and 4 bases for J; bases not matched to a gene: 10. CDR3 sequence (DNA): TGTGCCAGCAGAGACCCCGGGACAGGGCGATACGAGCAGTACTTC. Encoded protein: CASRDPGTGRYEQYF.

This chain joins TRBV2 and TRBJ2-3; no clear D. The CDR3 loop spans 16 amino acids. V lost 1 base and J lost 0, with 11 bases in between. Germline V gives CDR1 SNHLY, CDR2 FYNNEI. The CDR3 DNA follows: TGTGCCAGCAGTGAAGTTGACTTTACTAGCACAGATACGCAGTATTTT. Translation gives CASSEVDFTSTDTQYF.

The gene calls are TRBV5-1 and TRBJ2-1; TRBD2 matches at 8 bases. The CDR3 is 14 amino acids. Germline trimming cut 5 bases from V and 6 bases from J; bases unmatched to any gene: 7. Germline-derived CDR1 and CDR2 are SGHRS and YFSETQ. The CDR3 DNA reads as TGCGCCAGCAGGAGAAGTAGCGGGATCAATGAGCAGTTCTTC. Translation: CASRRSSGINEQFF.

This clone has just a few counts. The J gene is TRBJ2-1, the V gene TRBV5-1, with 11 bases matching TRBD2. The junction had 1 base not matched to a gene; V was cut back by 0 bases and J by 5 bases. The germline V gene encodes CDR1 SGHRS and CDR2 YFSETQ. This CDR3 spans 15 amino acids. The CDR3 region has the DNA TGCGCCAGCAGCTTGGGACTAGCGGGGAACAATGAGCAGTTCTTC. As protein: CASSLGLAGNNEQFF.

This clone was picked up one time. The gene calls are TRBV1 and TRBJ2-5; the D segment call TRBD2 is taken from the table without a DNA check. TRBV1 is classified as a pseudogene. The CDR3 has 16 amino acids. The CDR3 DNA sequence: TGCACCAGCCGCGGGGGGAGAAAGCGGGAGGGAGAGACCCAGTACTTC. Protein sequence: CTSRGGRKREGETQYF.

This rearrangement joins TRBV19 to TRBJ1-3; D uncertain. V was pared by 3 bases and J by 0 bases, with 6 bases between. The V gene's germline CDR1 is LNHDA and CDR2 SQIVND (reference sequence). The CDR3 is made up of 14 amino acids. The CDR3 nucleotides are TGTGCCAGTAGTATTTTCAGCTCTGGAAACACCATATATTTT. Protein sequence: CASSIFSSGNTIYF.

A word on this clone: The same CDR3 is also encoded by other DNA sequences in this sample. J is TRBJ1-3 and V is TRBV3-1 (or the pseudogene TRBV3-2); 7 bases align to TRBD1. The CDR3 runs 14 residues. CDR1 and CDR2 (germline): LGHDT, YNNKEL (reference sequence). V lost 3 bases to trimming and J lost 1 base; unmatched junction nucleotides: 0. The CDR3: CASSHRGSGNTIYF. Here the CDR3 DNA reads TGTGCCAGCAGCCACAGGGGGTCTGGAAACACCATATATTTT.